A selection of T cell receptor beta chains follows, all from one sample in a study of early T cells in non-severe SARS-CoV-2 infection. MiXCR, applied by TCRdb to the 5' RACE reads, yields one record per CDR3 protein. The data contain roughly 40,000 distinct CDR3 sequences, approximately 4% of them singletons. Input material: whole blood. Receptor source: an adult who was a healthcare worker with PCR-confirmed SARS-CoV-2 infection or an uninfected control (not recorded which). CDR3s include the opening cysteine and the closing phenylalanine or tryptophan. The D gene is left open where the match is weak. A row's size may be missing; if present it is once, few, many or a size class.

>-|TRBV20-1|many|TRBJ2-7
CSARDGAGSYEQYF
TGCAGTGCTAGAGATGGGGCAGGGTCTTACGAGCAGTACTTC
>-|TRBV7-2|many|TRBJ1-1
CASSSVWGTEAFF
TGTGCCAGCAGTTCGGTTTGGGGGACTGAAGCTTTCTTT
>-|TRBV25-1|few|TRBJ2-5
CASSELGTSQETQYF
TGTGCCAGCAGTGAATTGGGGACGAGTCAAGAGACCCAGTACTTC
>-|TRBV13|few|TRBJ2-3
CASSLLDPDTQYF
TGTGCCAGCAGCCTACTAGACCCAGATACGCAGTATTTT
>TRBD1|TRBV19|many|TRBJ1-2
CASRTPGQADYGYTF
TGTGCCAGTAGGACACCGGGACAGGCGGACTATGGCTACACCTTC
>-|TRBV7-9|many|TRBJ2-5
CASSLASVGETQYF
TGTGCCAGCAGCTTAGCCAGCGTGGGAGAGACCCAGTACTTC
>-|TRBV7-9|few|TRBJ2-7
CASSIRGSEQYF
TGTGCCAGCAGCATCAGGGGTTCCGAGCAGTACTTC
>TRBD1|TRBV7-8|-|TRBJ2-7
CASRYRTGSYEQYF
TGTGCCAGCCGATACCGGACAGGGTCCTACGAGCAGTACTTC
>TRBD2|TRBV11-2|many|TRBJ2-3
CASSSFRLAGGADTQYF
TGTGCCAGCAGCTCTTTTCGACTAGCGGGGGGAGCAGATACGCAGTATTTT
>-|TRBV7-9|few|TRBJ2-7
CASSLTPGSYEQYF
TGTGCCAGCAGCTTAACGCCAGGGTCCTACGAGCAGTACTTC
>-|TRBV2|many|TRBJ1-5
CASSLDGYQPQHF
TGTGCCAGCAGCTTAGACGGCTATCAGCCCCAGCATTTT
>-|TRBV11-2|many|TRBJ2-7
CASSPDSFAAYEQYF
TGTGCCAGCAGCCCGGACAGCTTCGCAGCCTACGAGCAGTACTTC
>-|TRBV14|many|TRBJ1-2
CASSKYDSPYGYTF
TGTGCCAGCAGCAAATACGACAGTCCCTATGGCTACACCTTC
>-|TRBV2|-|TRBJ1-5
CASTDSNQPQHF
TGTGCCAGCACAGATAGCAATCAGCCCCAGCATTTT
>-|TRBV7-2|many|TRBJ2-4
CASSTGRENIQYF
TGTGCCAGCAGCACGGGACGAGAAAACATTCAGTACTTC
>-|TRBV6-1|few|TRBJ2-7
CASSETRGFSYEQYF
TGTGCCAGCAGTGAAACGAGAGGATTCTCCTACGAGCAGTACTTC
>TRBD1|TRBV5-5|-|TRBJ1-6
CASSAAARGPLHF
TGTGCCAGCAGCGCGGCGGCCAGGGGGCCCCTCCACTTT
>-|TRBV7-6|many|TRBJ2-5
CASSFNPNSQETQYF
TGTGCCAGCAGCTTTAACCCGAACTCCCAAGAGACCCAGTACTTC
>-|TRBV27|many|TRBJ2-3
CASRIGVGPADTQYF
TGTGCCAGCAGAATCGGGGTAGGGCCCGCAGATACGCAGTATTTT
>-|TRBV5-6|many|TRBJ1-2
CASSLGQPDVGYTF
TGTGCCAGCAGCTTGGGACAACCTGACGTTGGCTACACCTTC
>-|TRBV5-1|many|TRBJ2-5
CASSLATVYLQETQYF
TGCGCCAGCAGCTTGGCGACAGTTTACCTCCAAGAGACCCAGTACTTC
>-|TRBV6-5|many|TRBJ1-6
CASSWDARALHF
TGTGCCAGCAGTTGGGACGCTCGGGCCCTCCACTTT
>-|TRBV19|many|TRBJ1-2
CASSLLGLMNGYTF
TGTGCCAGCAGCCTTCTGGGTCTTATGAATGGCTACACCTTC
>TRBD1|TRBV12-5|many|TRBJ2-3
CASGLVDTGASTDTQYF
TGTGCTAGTGGTTTGGTAGACACAGGGGCGAGCACAGATACGCAGTATTTT
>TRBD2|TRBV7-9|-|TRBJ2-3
CASSLTGGREDTQYF
TGTGCCAGCAGCTTAACGGGGGGGCGAGAAGATACGCAGTATTTT
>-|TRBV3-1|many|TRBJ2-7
CASSSRGIEQYF
TGTGCCAGCAGCTCCCGGGGAATCGAGCAGTACTTC
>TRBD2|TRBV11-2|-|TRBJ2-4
CASSHRTSGRTPNFIQYF
TGTGCCAGCAGCCACCGGACTAGCGGGAGGACCCCAAACTTCATTCAGTACTTC
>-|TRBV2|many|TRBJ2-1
CASSDRGNMNEQFF
TGTGCCAGCAGTGACAGGGGCAACATGAATGAGCAGTTCTTC
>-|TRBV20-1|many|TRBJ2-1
CSAPVWGAGRNEQFF
TGCAGTGCTCCGGTCTGGGGCGCCGGGAGAAATGAGCAGTTCTTC
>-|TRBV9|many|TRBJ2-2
CASSSRGSGNTGELFF
TGTGCCAGCAGCTCCAGAGGTAGCGGAAACACCGGGGAGCTGTTTTTT
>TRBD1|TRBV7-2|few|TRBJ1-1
CASSYRGSNTEAFF
TGTGCCAGCAGCTACAGGGGGTCGAACACTGAAGCTTTCTTT
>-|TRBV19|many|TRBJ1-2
CASSAGANYGYTF
TGTGCCAGTAGTGCGGGAGCTAACTATGGCTACACCTTC
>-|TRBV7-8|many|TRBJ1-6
CASSSPWPRANSPLHF
TGTGCCAGCAGCTCACCGTGGCCTCGGGCTAATTCACCCCTCCACTTT